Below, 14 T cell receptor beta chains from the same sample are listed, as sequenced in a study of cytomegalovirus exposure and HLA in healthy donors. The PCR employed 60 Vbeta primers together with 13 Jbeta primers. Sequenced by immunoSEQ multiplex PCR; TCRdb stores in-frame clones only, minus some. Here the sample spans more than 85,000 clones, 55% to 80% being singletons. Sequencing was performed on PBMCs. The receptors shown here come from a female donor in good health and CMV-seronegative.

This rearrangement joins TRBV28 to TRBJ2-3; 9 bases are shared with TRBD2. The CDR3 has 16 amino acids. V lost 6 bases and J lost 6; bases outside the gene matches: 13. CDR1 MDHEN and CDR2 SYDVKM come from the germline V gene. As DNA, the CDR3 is TGTGCCAGCAGCCCCAATCTTAGCGGGAGAGGCGATACGCAGTATTTT. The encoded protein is CASSPNLSGRGDTQYF.

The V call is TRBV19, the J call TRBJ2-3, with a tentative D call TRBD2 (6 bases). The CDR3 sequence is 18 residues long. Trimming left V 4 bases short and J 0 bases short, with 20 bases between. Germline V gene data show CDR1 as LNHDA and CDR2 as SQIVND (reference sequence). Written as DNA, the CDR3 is TGTGCCAGTAGTACGCAAACGGGTAGCGGCCCCAGCACAGATACGCAGTATTTT. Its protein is CASSTQTGSGPSTDTQYF.

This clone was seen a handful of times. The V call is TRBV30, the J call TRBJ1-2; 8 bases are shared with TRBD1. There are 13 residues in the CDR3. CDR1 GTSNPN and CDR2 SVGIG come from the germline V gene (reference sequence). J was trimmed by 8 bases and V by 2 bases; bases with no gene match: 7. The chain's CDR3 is CAWSINRGGGYTF. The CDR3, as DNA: TGTGCCTGGAGTATCAACAGGGGGGGCGGCTACACCTTC.

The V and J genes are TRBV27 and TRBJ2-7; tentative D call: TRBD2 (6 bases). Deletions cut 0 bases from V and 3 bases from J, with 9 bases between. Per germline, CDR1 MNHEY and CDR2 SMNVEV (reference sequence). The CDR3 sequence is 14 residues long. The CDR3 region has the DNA TGTGCCAGCAGTTTATCGCGGGGCAGCTACGAGCAGTACTTC. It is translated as CASSLSRGSYEQYF.

The CDR3 region has the DNA TGTGCCAGGCAGCAAATCCTAGCGGCCTACAATGAGCAGTTCTTC. It translates to CARQQILAAYNEQFF. The chain combines TRBV21-1 with TRBJ2-1; TRBD2, the D gene given by the table, was not confirmed from the DNA. TRBV21-1 is a pseudogene segment. There are 15 residues in the CDR3.

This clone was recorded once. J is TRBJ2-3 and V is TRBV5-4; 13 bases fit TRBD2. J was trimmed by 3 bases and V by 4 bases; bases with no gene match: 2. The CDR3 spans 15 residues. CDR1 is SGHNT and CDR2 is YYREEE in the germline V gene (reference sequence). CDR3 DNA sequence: TGTGCCAGCAGCCAGGGACTAGCGGGGACAGATACGCAGTATTTT. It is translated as CASSQGLAGTDTQYF. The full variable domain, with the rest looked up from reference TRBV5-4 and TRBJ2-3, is ETGVTQSPTHLIKTRGQQVTLRCSSQSGHNTVSWYQQALGQGPQFIFQYYREEENGRGNFPPRFSGLQFPNYSSELNVNALELDDSALYLCASSQGLAGTDTQYFGPGTRLTVL.

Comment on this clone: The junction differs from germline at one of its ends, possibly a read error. The CDR3: CASSQHPQGGETQYF. The CDR3 DNA reads as TGTGCTAGCAGCCAACACCCACAGGGGGGAGAGACCCAGTACTTC. This chain joins TRBV7-7 and TRBJ2-5, with TRBD1 matching over 8 bases. This CDR3 contains 15 residues. CDR1 is SSHAT and CDR2 is FNYEAQ in the germline V gene (reference sequence).

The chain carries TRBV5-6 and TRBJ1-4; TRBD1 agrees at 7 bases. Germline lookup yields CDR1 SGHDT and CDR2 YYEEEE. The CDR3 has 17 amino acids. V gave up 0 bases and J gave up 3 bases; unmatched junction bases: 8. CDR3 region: CASSLDFGTAANEKLFF. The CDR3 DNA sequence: TGTGCCAGCAGCTTGGATTTCGGGACAGCGGCTAATGAAAAACTGTTTTTT.

The CDR3 sequence is CASSYSTTGDYEQYF. The DNA for the CDR3 is TGTGCCAGCAGTTACTCCACGACAGGGGACTACGAGCAGTACTTC. V is TRBV6-5 and J is TRBJ2-7, with 8 positions matching TRBD1. CDR3 size: 15 residues. Trimming cost V 0 bases and J 3 bases; bases outside gene matches: 4. From germline, CDR1 is MNHEY and CDR2 SVGAGI.

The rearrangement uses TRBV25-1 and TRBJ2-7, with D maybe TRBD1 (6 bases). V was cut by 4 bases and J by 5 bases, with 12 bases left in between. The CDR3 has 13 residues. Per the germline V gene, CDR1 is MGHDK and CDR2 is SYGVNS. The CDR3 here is CASSGYRVHEQYF. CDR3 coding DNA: TGTGCCAGCAGTGGATACAGGGTCCACGAGCAGTACTTC.

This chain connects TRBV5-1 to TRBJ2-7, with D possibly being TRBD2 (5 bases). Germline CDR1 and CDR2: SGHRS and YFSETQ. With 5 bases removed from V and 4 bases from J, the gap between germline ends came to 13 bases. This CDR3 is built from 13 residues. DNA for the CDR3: TGCGCCAGCAGGGTTGAGGGCGGTTACGAGCAGTACTTC. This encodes CASRVEGGYEQYF.

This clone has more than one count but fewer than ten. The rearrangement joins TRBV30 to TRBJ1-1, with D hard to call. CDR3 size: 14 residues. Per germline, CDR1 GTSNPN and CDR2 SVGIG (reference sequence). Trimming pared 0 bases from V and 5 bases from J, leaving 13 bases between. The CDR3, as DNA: TGTGCCTGGAGTGTAACTAGCGGGAAGACTGAAGCTTTCTTT. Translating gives CAWSVTSGKTEAFF.

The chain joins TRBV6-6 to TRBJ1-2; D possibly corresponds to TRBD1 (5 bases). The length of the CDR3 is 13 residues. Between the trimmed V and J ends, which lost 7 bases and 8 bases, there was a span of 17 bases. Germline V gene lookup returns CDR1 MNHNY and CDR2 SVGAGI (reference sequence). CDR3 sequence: CASTPGRGSGYTF. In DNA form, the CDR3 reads TGTGCCAGCACCCCTGGGAGGGGTAGCGGCTACACCTTC.

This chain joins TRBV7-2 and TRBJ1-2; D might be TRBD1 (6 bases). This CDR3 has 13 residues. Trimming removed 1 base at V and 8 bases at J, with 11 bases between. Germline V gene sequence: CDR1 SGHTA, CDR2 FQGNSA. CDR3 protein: CASSLDRDWGYTF. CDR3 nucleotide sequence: TGTGCCAGCAGCTTAGACAGGGATTGGGGCTACACCTTC. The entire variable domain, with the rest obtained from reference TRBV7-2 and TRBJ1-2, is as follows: GAGVSQSPSNKVTEKGKDVELRCDPISGHTALYWYRQSLGQGLEFLIYFQGNSAPDKSGLPSDRFSAERTGGSVSTLTIQRTQQEDSAVYLCASSLDRDWGYTFGSGTRLTVV.